This section outlines one T cell receptor beta chain sequence together with its context. The data originate from a study of T cell changes during pregnancy in multiple sclerosis. Data came from immunoSEQ multiplex PCR; TCRdb stores just in-frame clones and leaves some out. In the table there are 30,000 to 45,000 clones, more than 85% of which are singletons. V lost 4 bases, J lost 4 bases, and 8 bases lay in between. This CDR3 spans 12 amino acids. Germline loops: CDR1 LNHNV, CDR2 YYDKDF (reference sequence). Specimen: CD4+ T cells from peripheral blood mononuclear cells, collected in the third trimester of pregnancy. The receptor's source is a female donor in good health, enrolled as a control in a pregnancy study. The chain is built from TRBV15 and TRBJ2-7, with D possibly matching TRBD2 (6 bases). As DNA, the CDR3 is TGTGCCACCAGCACGGGAGAGTACGAGCAGTACTTC. It translates to CATSTGEYEQYF.